Shown below are 24 T cell receptor beta chains from a single sample sequenced in a study of T cell responses to AZD1222 COVID-19 vaccine. The assay was immunoSEQ multiplex PCR, and TCRdb's table has in-frame clones only and misses some. The sample has about 120,000 clones, roughly nine tenths seen once. Here the sequenced sample was peripheral blood, taken on day 0 of AZD1222 vaccination. The receptors were gathered from an adult in good health.

This sequence joins TRBV29-1 and TRBJ2-1; D remains ambiguous. CDR1 is SQVTM, CDR2 ANQGSEA, per germline. Between the trimmed V and J ends, which lost 5 bases and 0 bases, there was a span of 8 bases. This CDR3 contains 13 residues. The DNA of the CDR3 is TGCAGCGTTACAAACCCCTCCTACAATGAGCAGTTCTTC. Translated: CSVTNPSYNEQFF.

The chain couples TRBV27 to TRBJ2-4; the D gene is possibly TRBD1 (6 bases). Trimming took 7 bases from V and 3 from J, leaving 13 bases between them. Germline CDR1 and CDR2: MNHEY and SMNVEV (reference sequence). This CDR3 has 14 residues. The chain's CDR3 is CASNLQGDKNIQYF. CDR3 DNA sequence: TGTGCCAGCAACTTACAGGGCGACAAAAACATTCAGTACTTC.

The gene calls are TRBV20-1 and TRBJ2-1; no clear D. Germline V lookup: CDR1 DFQATT, CDR2 SNEGSKA (reference sequence). The CDR3 is 11 amino acids. Trimming removed 0 bases from V and 8 bases from J, with 5 bases in between. The DNA for the CDR3 is TGCAGTGCTAGAGATACGGATGAGCAGTTCTTC. The encoded protein is CSARDTDEQFF.

V is TRBV18 and J is TRBJ1-5; D is possibly TRBD1 (5 bases). Germline assignment: CDR1 KGHSH and CDR2 LQKENI. V shed 5 bases and J shed 4 bases, with 15 bases lying between them. The CDR3 runs 15 residues. CDR3 amino acids: CASSTIGHRNQPQHF. The CDR3 nucleotides read TGTGCCAGCTCAACTATAGGACACCGAAATCAGCCCCAGCATTTT.

In this sample, this clone turned up once. The V and J genes are TRBV27 and TRBJ2-3; 9 nucleotides agree with TRBD2. The CDR3 has 15 amino acids. Unmatched junction bases numbered 7, after V lost 5 bases and J lost 4 bases. Per germline, CDR1 MNHEY and CDR2 SMNVEV (reference sequence). This CDR3 is CASSGRERGADTQYF. The CDR3 coding sequence is TGTGCCAGCAGTGGAAGGGAGCGGGGGGCAGATACGCAGTATTTT.

The CDR3 DNA follows: TGTGCCAGCAGTCGGCGAAACTATGGCTACACCTTC. The encoded protein is CASSRRNYGYTF. The chain carries TRBV28 and TRBJ1-2, with D unclear. Germline V CDR1 and CDR2: MDHEN, SYDVKM. Trimming cost V 5 bases and J 2 bases, with 6 bases left between them. The CDR3 is 12 amino acids.

The rearrangement uses TRBV2 and TRBJ2-1; 7 positions agree with TRBD2. V lost 7 bases to trimming and J lost 5 bases; unmatched junction nucleotides: 8. Germline assignment: CDR1 SNHLY and CDR2 FYNNEI. This CDR3 spans 14 amino acids. This chain's CDR3 is CASTRENLNNEQFF. The CDR3 DNA follows: TGTGCCAGCACGCGGGAGAACCTCAACAATGAGCAGTTCTTC. Combining the CDR3 with reference TRBV2 and TRBJ2-1 gives the whole variable domain EPEVTQTPSHQVTQMGQEVILRCVPISNHLYFYWYRQILGQKVEFLVSFYNNEISEKSEIFDDQFSVERPDGSNFTLKIRSTKLEDSAMYFCASTRENLNNEQFFGPGTRLTVL.

The table lists this clone with a few counts. The rearrangement uses TRBV6-4 and TRBJ2-5; D not resolved. The V end lost 8 bases, the J end lost 7 bases, and 20 bases lay between the germline ends. The CDR3 is made up of 14 amino acids. Germline V lookup: CDR1 MRHNA, CDR2 SNTAGT. CDR3 DNA sequence: TGTGCCAGCCAGGCATCCCCCGGCCTGGGGACCCAGTACTTC. Its translation: CASQASPGLGTQYF.

This chain links TRBV7-2 with TRBJ2-2; TRBD1 is a possible D gene (6 bases). V was clipped by 0 bases and J by 6 bases, with 8 bases between them. Germline values: CDR1 SGHTA, CDR2 FQGNSA. This CDR3 is built from 14 residues. The CDR3 protein is CASSLAAGAGELFF. The CDR3 DNA reads as TGTGCCAGCAGCTTAGCGGCAGGGGCCGGGGAGCTGTTTTTT.

CDR3 DNA sequence: TGTGCCACCAGCACTTCCGGGCGATACAATGAGCAGTTCTTC. Translation: CATSTSGRYNEQFF. The gene calls are TRBV15 and TRBJ2-1; D is unresolved. This CDR3 has 14 amino acids. Germline assignment: CDR1 LNHNV and CDR2 YYDKDF (reference sequence). Trimming cost V 4 bases and J 4 bases, with 11 bases left between them.

This chain joins TRBV7-8 and TRBJ2-7, with a tentative D call TRBD2 (5 bases). Germline V gene sequence: CDR1 SGHVS, CDR2 FQNEAQ. The V end was cut by 8 bases, the J end by 5 bases, with 13 bases between. The CDR3 has 12 amino acids. The CDR3 protein is CASGRGFDEQYF. CDR3 DNA: TGTGCCAGCGGTAGAGGGTTCGACGAGCAGTACTTC.

This rearrangement joins TRBV28 to TRBJ2-5, with 7 bases lining up with TRBD1. Trimming removed 5 bases from V and 0 bases from J; junction bases left unmatched: 3. The CDR3 sequence is 14 residues long. Germline values: CDR1 MDHEN, CDR2 SYDVKM. This chain's CDR3 is CASSATGYQETQYF. In nucleotides, the CDR3 is TGTGCCAGCAGTGCGACAGGGTACCAAGAGACCCAGTACTTC.

The gene calls are TRBV5-5 and TRBJ2-7; TRBD1 matches at 8 bases. The V and J ends lost 0 bases and 2 bases, in that order; junction bases with no gene match: 4. This CDR3 is built from 15 residues. Germline CDR1 is SGHKS and CDR2 is YYEKEE (reference sequence). The CDR3 DNA reads TGTGCCAGCAGCTTGGGCCAGGGGGCTACCTACGAGCAGTACTTC. This sequence encodes CASSLGQGATYEQYF.

Notes on this clone: Additional DNA sequences in this sample encode the identical CDR3. The rearrangement uses TRBV27 and TRBJ2-2, with D unclear. Germline values: CDR1 MNHEY, CDR2 SMNVEV (reference sequence). The V end lost 3 bases, the J end lost 1 base, and 3 bases lay between the germline ends. This CDR3 is 13 amino acids long. The CDR3 bases are TGTGCCAGCAGTTTTCAGAACACCGGGGAGCTGTTTTTT. Amino acids: CASSFQNTGELFF.

The J gene is TRBJ1-3, the V gene TRBV27; no clear D. The CDR3 loop spans 14 amino acids. Trimming shortened V by 4 bases and J by 0 bases, and 7 bases separated the two germline ends. Germline V gene data show CDR1 as MNHEY and CDR2 as SMNVEV (reference sequence). The CDR3 sequence: CASSSTYSGNTIYF. The CDR3 coding sequence is TGTGCCAGCAGTTCAACCTACTCTGGAAACACCATATATTTT.

This chain joins TRBV27 and TRBJ1-2; TRBD1 aligns across 7 bases. CDR1 is MNHEY and CDR2 is SMNVEV in the germline V gene (reference sequence). The CDR3 runs 15 residues. Unmatched junction bases numbered 8, after V lost 6 bases and J lost 1 base. CDR3 sequence reads: CASSRGTAVNYGYTF. The DNA of the CDR3 is TGTGCCAGCAGCCGGGGGACAGCCGTTAACTATGGCTACACCTTC.

Turning to this clone: The identical CDR3 is also encoded by other nucleotide sequences in the sample. The V and J genes are TRBV6-6 and TRBJ1-6; D gene uncertain. V shed 6 bases and J shed 7 bases, with 10 bases lying between them. The CDR3 covers 13 residues. The germline V gene encodes CDR1 MNHNY and CDR2 SVGAGI (reference sequence). This CDR3 is CASSYIENSPLHF. The CDR3 DNA follows: TGTGCCAGCAGCTATATAGAAAATTCACCCCTCCACTTT.

The chain links TRBV24-1 to TRBJ2-1, with 7 bases identical to TRBD2. After removal of 0 bases from V and 7 bases from J, the junction contained 5 bases not matched to a gene. CDR1 is KGHDR and CDR2 is SFDVKD in the germline V gene. The CDR3 totals 15 residues. The CDR3 here is CATSDLPGGLNEQFF. For the CDR3, the DNA is TGTGCCACCAGTGATTTGCCCGGGGGGTTAAATGAGCAGTTCTTC.

The sample holds a few counts of this clone. The chain uses TRBV2 and TRBJ2-1; D unclear. V was clipped by 3 bases and J by 8 bases, with 8 bases between them. This CDR3 contains 12 residues. The germline V gene encodes CDR1 SNHLY and CDR2 FYNNEI. This CDR3 is CASSESGDEQFF. Here the CDR3 DNA reads TGTGCCAGCAGTGAGTCGGGCGATGAGCAGTTCTTC.

This rearrangement joins TRBV6-2 or TRBV6-3 to TRBJ2-3; 8 nucleotides match TRBD1. V gave up 6 bases and J gave up 6 bases; unmatched junction bases: 8. The CDR3 extends over 14 amino acids. Germline CDR1 MNHEY, CDR2 SVGEGT. CDR3 in DNA: TGTGCCAGCAGCCCGGACAGGGCGAGGGATACGCAGTATTTT. Encoded protein: CASSPDRARDTQYF.

This chain connects TRBV28 to TRBJ1-3; D unclear. Per the germline V gene, CDR1 is MDHEN and CDR2 is SYDVKM. This CDR3 is 14 amino acids long. V lost 3 bases and J 2 bases, leaving 8 bases between the germline ends. The CDR3 nucleotides are TGTGCCAGCAGTTTGTACGGAACTGGAAACACCATATATTTT. This codes for CASSLYGTGNTIYF.

The chain joins TRBV6-5 to TRBJ1-6; D remains ambiguous. The V end was cut by 7 bases, the J end by 7 bases, with 14 bases between. The CDR3 is 14 amino acids. The V gene's germline CDR1 is MNHEY and CDR2 SVGAGI. CDR3 sequence reads: CASTFKGGNSPLHF. The DNA for the CDR3 is TGTGCCAGCACCTTCAAGGGTGGAAATTCACCCCTCCACTTT.

The chain joins TRBV19 to TRBJ2-3, with TRBD2 matching over 13 bases. The junction had 7 bases not matched to a gene; V was cut back by 5 bases and J by 2 bases. The CDR3 sequence is 17 residues long. Germline assignment: CDR1 LNHDA and CDR2 SQIVND (reference sequence). This CDR3 reads CASSERLAGGLTDTQYF. The DNA of the CDR3 is TGTGCCAGTAGTGAGCGACTAGCGGGAGGCCTCACAGATACGCAGTATTTT.

The V and J genes are TRBV4-3 and TRBJ1-1; no reliable D call. The CDR3 consists of 14 residues. The V gene lost 0 bases and the J gene lost 1 base, with 6 bases spanning the gap. Germline V gene sequence: CDR1 LGHNA, CDR2 YSLEER. CDR3 protein: CASSQESPNTEAFF. CDR3 in DNA: TGCGCCAGCAGCCAAGAAAGTCCGAACACTGAAGCTTTCTTT.